This paragraph covers one TCR beta chain sequence. There is no known antigen for this receptor. Base qualities are not provided; no much larger clone lies one nucleotide away. This record comes from a study of blood T cell repertoires in COVID-19 (dated by TCRdb to the early 2020s). At the level of the whole study: Samples covering the acute and convalescent phases of COVID-19 were provided by collaborators in the United States, Italy and Spain. The material from the prospective study consisted of cDNA or gDNA derived from T cells, B-cell-depleted T cells, or PBMCs. The dataset comprised deeply sampled blood TCRbeta repertoires from subjects exposed to, actively infected with, or recovered from COVID-19. The repertoires were released in a freely available public database intended as a resource for research on the immune response to SARS-CoV-2. Samples came from the ongoing ImmuneRACE study (first 160 participants) plus 1,254 subjects from 6 global collaborators. Sample metadata almost always included a de-identified subject ID, COVID-19 status, age in years and sex. HLA class I and class II types, where available, came from metadata supplied by the sample provider rather than from assay-based typing. Paper-wide results and their limitations: The amount of clinical and demographic metadata varied by source and participant and was provided uncurated.

Whole blood was collected in K2EDTA tubes by collaborating institutions according to the institutions' own protocols. Collaborator samples were shipped for TCRbeta analysis as frozen whole blood, isolated PBMCs, or DNA extracted from either sample type. CDR1 and CDR2, per the germline V gene (reference sequence), are SGHNT and YYREEE. Cut back by 0 bases and 8 bases, the V and J ends lie 15 bases apart. From the cysteine up to the phenylalanine, the CDR3 has a length of 15 residues. The kept DNA is CDR3 alone, 45 bases in frame from the first base. The immunoSEQ Assay, a bias-controlled multiplex PCR, was used to amplify TCRbeta CDR3 regions from genomic DNA. Per the authors' processing: Within the assay, amplification of reference gene primers was used to estimate how many nucleated cells each sample contained. To quantify the absolute abundance of each unique TCRbeta CDR3 rearrangement, sequence reads were collapsed and filtered. Productive Simpson clonality was computed per sample as the square root of Simpson's diversity index over productive rearrangements. TCRdb limited this immuneACCESS table to in-frame rearrangements with V and J called. A share of clones is missing; checked studies link under half to unresolved V genes, and the rest is unexplained. V and J calls and clone size come straight from that table; D and trimming were deduced from the DNA. In this sample the table shows about 100,000 clones, 80% to 95% of which occur a single time. The ten biggest clones cover 0.97% of the sample.

The specimen was peripheral blood. This receptor was taken from a man aged 55-75 years with acute or convalescent COVID-19. Recombination connected TRBV5-4 to TRBJ2-1, with the D gene too uncertain to name. The DNA reads as follows: TGTGCCAGCAGCTTGGAAGGTCCTAGAGGCGATGAGCAGTTCTTC. It translates to CASSLEGPRGDEQFF.